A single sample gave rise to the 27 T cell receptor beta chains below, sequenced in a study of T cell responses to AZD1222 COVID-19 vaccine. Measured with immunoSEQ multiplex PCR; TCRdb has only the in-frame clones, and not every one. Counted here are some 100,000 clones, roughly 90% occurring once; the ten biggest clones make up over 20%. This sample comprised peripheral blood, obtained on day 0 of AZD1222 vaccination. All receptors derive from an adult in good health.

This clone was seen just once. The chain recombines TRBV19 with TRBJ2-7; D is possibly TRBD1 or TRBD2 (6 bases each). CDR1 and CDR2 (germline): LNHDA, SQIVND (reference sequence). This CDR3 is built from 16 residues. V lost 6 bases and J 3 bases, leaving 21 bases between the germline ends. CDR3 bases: TGTGCCAGTAGGGCAGGGGCCTCTTCGGAGGGCTACGAGCAGTACTTC. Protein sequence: CASRAGASSEGYEQYF.

The CDR3 loop reads CASRGQGGVKTQYF. In DNA, the CDR3 is TGTGCCAGTAGGGGGCAGGGTGGGGTGAAGACCCAGTACTTC. This chain uses TRBV19 with TRBJ2-5; weak D call: TRBD1 (5 bases). Germline V gene sequence: CDR1 LNHDA, CDR2 SQIVND (reference sequence). V gave up 6 bases and J gave up 6 bases, with 17 bases separating them. This CDR3 comprises 14 residues. The full variable domain, its missing parts supplied by reference TRBV19 and TRBJ2-5, is DGGITQSPKYLFRKEGQNVTLSCEQNLNHDAMYWYRQDPGQGLRLIYYSQIVNDFQKGDIAEGYSVSREKKESFPLTVTSAQKNPTAFYLCASRGQGGVKTQYFGPGTRLLVL.

In DNA, the CDR3 is TGTGCCAGTACCGACAGAGAGGACTATGGCTACACCTTC. Translated: CASTDREDYGYTF. The chain combines TRBV28 with TRBJ1-2, with D perhaps TRBD1 (5 bases). V was pared by 9 bases and J by 3 bases, with 14 bases between. Germline CDR1 reads MDHEN; CDR2 reads SYDVKM. The CDR3 length is 13 residues.

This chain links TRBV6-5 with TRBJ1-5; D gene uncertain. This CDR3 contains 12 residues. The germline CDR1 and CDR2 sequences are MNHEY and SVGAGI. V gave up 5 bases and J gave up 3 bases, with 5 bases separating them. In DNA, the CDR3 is TGTGCCAGCAGTACCTACAATCAGCCCCAGCATTTT. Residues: CASSTYNQPQHF.

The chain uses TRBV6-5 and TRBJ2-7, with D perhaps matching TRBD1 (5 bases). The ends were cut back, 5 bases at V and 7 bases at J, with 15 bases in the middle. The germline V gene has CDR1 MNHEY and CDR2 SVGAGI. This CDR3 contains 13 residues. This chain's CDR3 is CASSISWGREQYF. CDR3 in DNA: TGTGCCAGCAGTATTTCGTGGGGCAGGGAGCAGTACTTC.

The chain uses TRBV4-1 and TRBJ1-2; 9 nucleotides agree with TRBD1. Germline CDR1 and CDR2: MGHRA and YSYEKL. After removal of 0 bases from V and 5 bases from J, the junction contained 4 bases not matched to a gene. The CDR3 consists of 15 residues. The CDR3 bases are TGCGCCAGCAGCCAAGAATCAGGACAGGGGTATGGCTACACCTTC. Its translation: CASSQESGQGYGYTF.

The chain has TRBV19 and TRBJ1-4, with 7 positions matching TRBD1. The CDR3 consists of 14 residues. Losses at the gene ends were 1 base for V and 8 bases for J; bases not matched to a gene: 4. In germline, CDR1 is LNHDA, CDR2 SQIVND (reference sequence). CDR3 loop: CASSIGQGVEKLFF. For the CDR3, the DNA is TGTGCCAGTAGTATAGGACAGGGCGTGGAAAAACTGTTTTTT.

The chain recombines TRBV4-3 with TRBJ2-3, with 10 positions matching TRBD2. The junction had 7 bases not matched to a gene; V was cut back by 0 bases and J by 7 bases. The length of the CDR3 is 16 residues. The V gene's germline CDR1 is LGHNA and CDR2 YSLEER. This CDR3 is CASSQDTSGVSNTQYF. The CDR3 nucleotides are TGCGCCAGCAGCCAAGATACTAGCGGGGTCTCAAATACGCAGTATTTT.

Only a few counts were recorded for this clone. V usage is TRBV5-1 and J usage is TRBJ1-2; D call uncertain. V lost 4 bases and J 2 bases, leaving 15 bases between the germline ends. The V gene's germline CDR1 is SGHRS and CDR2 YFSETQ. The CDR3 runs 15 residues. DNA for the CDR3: TGCGCCAGCAGCGCCGGGCGAGGTCAGAACTATGGCTACACCTTC. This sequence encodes CASSAGRGQNYGYTF.

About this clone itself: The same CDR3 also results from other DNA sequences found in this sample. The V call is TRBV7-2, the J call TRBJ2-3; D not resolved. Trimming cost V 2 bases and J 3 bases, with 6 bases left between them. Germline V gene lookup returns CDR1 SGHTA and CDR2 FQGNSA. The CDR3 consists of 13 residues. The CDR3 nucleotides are TGTGCCAGCAGCTTAAGGGAAACAGATACGCAGTATTTT. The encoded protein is CASSLRETDTQYF. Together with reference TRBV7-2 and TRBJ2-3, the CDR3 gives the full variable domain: GAGVSQSPSNKVTEKGKDVELRCDPISGHTALYWYRQSLGQGLEFLIYFQGNSAPDKSGLPSDRFSAERTGGSVSTLTIQRTQQEDSAVYLCASSLRETDTQYFGPGTRLTVL.

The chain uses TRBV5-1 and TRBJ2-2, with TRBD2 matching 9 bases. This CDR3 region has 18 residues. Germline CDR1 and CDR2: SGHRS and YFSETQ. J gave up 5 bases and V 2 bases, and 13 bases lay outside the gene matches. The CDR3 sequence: CASSFSSSRGGVTGELFF. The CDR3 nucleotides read TGCGCCAGCAGCTTTTCCTCCTCTCGCGGGGGGGTAACCGGGGAGCTGTTTTTT.

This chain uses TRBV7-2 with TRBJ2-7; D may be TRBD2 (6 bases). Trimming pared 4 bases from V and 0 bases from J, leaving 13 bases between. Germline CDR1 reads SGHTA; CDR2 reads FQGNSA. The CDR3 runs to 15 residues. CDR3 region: CASSYSSVSSYEQYF. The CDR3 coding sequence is TGTGCCAGCAGCTACTCTAGCGTGAGCTCCTACGAGCAGTACTTC.

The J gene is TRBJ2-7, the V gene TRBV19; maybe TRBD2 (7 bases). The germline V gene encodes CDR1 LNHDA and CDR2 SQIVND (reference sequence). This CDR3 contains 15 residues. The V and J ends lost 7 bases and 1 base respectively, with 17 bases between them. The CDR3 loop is CASTPTGGQSYEQYF. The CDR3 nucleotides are TGTGCCAGTACCCCGACGGGGGGCCAGTCCTACGAGCAGTACTTC. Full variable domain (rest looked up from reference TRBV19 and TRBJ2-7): DGGITQSPKYLFRKEGQNVTLSCEQNLNHDAMYWYRQDPGQGLRLIYYSQIVNDFQKGDIAEGYSVSREKKESFPLTVTSAQKNPTAFYLCASTPTGGQSYEQYFGPGTRLTVT.

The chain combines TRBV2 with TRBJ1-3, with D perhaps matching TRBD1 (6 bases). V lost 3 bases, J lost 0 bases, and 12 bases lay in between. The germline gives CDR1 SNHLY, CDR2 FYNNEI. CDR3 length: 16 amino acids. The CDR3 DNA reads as TGTGCCAGCAGTGAGGGGGGCGGATACTCTGGAAACACCATATATTTT. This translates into CASSEGGGYSGNTIYF.

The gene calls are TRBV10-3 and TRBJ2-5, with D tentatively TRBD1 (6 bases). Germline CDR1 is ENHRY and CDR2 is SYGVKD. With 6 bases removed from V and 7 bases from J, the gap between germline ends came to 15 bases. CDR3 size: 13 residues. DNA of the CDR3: TGTGCCATCAGAAGGACAGAGGGTGGGACCCAGTACTTC. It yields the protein CAIRRTEGGTQYF.

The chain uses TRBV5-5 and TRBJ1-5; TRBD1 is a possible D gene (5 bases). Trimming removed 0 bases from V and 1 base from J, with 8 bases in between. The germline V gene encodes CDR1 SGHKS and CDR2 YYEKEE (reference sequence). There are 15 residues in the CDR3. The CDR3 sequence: CASSLEGLSNQPQHF. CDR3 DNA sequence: TGTGCCAGCAGCTTGGAGGGGTTGAGCAATCAGCCCCAGCATTTT. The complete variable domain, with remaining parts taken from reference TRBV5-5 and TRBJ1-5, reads DAGVTQSPTHLIKTRGQQVTLRCSPISGHKSVSWYQQVLGQGPQFIFQYYEKEERGRGNFPDRFSARQFPNYSSELNVNALLLGDSALYLCASSLEGLSNQPQHFGDGTRLSIL.

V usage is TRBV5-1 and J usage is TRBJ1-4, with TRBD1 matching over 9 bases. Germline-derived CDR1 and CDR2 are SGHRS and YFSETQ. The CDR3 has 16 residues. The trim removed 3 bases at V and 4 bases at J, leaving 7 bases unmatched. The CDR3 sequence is CASSSGQGKLNEKLFF. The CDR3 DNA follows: TGCGCCAGCAGCTCCGGACAGGGGAAGCTTAATGAAAAACTGTTTTTT.

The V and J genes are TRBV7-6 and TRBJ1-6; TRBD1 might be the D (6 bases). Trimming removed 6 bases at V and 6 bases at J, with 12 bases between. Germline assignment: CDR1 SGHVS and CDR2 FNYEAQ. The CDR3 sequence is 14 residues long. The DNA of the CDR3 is TGTGCCAGCAGTTGGACAGAGGGTAATTCACCCCTCCACTTT. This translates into CASSWTEGNSPLHF.

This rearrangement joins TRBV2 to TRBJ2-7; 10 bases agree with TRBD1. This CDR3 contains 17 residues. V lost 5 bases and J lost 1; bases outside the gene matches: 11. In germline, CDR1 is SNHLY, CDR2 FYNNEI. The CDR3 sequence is CASSQPGQGLSSYEQYF. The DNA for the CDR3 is TGTGCCAGCAGTCAACCGGGACAGGGGTTATCGTCCTACGAGCAGTACTTC.

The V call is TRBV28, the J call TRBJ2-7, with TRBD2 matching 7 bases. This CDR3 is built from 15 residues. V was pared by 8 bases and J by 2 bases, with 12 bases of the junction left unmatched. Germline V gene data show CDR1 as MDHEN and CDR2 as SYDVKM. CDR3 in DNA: TGTGCCAGCCATAGTACGGGGGGAGTCGCCTACGAGCAGTACTTC. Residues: CASHSTGGVAYEQYF.

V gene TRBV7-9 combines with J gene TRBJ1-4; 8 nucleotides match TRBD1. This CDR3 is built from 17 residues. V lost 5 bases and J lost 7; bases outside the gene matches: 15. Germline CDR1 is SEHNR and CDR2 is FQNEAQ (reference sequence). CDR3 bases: TGTGCCAGCAGCCGTAAAAGGGGGCAGGGGGCGGTTGAAAAACTGTTTTTT. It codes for CASSRKRGQGAVEKLFF.

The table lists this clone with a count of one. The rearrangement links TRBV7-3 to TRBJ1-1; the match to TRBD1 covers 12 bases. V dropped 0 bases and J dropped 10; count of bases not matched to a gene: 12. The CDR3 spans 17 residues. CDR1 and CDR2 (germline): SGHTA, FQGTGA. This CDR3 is CASSLTSGQGAYSRAFF. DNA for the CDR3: TGTGCCAGCAGCTTAACGTCGGGACAGGGGGCCTATTCCCGAGCTTTCTTT.

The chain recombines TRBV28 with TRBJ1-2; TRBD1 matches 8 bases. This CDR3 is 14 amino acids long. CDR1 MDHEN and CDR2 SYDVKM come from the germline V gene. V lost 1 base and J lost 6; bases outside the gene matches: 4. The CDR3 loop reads CASSLSTGGDGYTF. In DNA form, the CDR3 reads TGTGCCAGCAGTTTATCCACAGGGGGAGATGGCTACACCTTC.

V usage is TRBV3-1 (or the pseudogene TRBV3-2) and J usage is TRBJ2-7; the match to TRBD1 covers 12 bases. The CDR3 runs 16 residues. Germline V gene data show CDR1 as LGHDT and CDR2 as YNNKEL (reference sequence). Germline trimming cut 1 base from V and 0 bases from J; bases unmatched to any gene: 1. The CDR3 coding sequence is TGTGCCAGCAGCCAAGTGGGACAGGGGGCCTCCTACGAGCAGTACTTC. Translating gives CASSQVGQGASYEQYF.

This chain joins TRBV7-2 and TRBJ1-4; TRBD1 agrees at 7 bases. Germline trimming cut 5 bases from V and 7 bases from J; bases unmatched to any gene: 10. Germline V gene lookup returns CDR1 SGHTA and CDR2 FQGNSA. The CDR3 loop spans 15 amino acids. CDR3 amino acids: CASSRGGGRFEKLFF. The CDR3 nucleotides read TGTGCCAGCAGCCGCGGAGGGGGCAGATTTGAAAAACTGTTTTTT.

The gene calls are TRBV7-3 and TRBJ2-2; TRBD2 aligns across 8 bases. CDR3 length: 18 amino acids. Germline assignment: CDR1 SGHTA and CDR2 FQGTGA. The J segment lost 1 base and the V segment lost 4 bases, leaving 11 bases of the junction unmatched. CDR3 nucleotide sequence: TGTGCCAGCAGCTCCCAGTTGGGTCTAGCGGGGAACACCGGGGAGCTGTTTTTT. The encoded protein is CASSSQLGLAGNTGELFF. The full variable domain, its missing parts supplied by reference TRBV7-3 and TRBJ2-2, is GAGVSQTPSNKVTEKGKYVELRCDPISGHTALYWYRQSLGQGPEFLIYFQGTGAADDSGLPNDRFFAVRPEGSVSTLKIQRTERGDSAVYLCASSSQLGLAGNTGELFFGEGSRLTVL.

CDR3 sequence: CASSPPARGLEQFF. DNA of the CDR3: TGTGCCAGCTCACCACCGGCCAGGGGTTTGGAGCAGTTCTTC. The J gene is TRBJ2-1, the V gene TRBV18; D is possibly TRBD1 (6 bases). Trimming shortened V by 0 bases and J by 10 bases, and 13 bases separated the two germline ends. The CDR3 is 14 residues long. Germline V CDR1 and CDR2: KGHSH, LQKENI.